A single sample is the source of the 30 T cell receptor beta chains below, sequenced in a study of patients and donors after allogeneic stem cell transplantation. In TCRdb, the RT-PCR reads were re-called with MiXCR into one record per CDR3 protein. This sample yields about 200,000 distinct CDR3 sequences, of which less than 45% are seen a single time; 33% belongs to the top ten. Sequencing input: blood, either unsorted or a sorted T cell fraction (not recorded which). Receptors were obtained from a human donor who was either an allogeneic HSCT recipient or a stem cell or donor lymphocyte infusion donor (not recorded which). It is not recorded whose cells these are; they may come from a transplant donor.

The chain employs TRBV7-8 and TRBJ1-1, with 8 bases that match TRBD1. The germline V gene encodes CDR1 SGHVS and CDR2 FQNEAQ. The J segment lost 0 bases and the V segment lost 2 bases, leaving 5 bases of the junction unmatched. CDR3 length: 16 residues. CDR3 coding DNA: TGTGCCAGCAGCTTAAGGGGACAGGAGGTGAACACTGAAGCTTTCTTT. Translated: CASSLRGQEVNTEAFF. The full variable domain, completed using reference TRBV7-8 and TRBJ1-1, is GAGVSQSPRYKVAKRGQDVALRCDPISGHVSLFWYQQALGQGPEFLTYFQNEAQLDKSGLPSDRFFAERPEGSVSTLKIQRTQQEDSAVYLCASSLRGQEVNTEAFFGQGTRLTVV.

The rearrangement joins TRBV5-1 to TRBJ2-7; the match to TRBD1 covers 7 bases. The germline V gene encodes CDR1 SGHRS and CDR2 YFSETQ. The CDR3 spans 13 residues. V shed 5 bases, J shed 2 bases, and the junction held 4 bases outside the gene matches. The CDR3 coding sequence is TGCGCCAGCAGTTGGACAGGACCCTACGAGCAGTACTTC. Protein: CASSWTGPYEQYF.

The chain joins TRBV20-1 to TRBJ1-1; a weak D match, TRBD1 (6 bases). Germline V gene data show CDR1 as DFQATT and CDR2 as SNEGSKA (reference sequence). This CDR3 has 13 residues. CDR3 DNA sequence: TGCAGGGCTGCCCGTGGGGGCAACACTGAAGCTTTCTTT. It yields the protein CRAARGGNTEAFF.

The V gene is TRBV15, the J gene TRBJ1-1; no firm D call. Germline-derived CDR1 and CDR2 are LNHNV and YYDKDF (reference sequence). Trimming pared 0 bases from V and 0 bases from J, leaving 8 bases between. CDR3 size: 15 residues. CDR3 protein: CATSRDWRLNTEAFF. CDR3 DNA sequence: TGTGCCACCAGCAGAGATTGGCGGCTGAACACTGAAGCTTTCTTT.

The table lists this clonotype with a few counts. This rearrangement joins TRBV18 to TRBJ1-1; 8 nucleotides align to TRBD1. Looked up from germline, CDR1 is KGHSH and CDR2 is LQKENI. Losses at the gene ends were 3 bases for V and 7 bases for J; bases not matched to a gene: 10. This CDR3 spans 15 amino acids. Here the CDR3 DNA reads TGTGCCAGCTCACCTTTTTCACAGGGGGTTAATGAAGCTTTCTTT. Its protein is CASSPFSQGVNEAFF.

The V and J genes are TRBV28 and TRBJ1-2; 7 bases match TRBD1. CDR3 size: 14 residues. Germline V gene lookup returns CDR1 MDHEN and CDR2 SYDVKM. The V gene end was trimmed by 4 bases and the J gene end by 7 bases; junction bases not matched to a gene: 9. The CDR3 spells CASSSSGTVLGYTF. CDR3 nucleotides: TGTGCCAGCAGTTCTTCCGGGACAGTCCTTGGCTACACCTTC.

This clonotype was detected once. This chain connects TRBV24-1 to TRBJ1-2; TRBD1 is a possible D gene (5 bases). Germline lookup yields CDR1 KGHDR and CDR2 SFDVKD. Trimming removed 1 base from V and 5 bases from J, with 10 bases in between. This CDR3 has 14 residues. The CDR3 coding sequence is TGTGCCACCAGTGATTTACCAGGGATGTATGGCTACACCTTC. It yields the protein CATSDLPGMYGYTF.

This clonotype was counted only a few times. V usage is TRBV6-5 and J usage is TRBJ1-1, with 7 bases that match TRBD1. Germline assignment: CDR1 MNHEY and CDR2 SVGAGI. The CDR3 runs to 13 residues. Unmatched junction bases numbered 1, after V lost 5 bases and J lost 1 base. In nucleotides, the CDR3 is TGTGCCAGCAGTGACAGGGAGAACACTGAAGCTTTCTTT. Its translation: CASSDRENTEAFF.

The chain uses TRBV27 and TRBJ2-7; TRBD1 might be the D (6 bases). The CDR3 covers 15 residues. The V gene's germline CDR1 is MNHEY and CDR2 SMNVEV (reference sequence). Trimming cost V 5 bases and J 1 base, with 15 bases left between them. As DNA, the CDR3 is TGTGCCAGCAGTCCGGCCCCGCAGGGGTCCTACGAGCAGTACTTC. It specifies CASSPAPQGSYEQYF.

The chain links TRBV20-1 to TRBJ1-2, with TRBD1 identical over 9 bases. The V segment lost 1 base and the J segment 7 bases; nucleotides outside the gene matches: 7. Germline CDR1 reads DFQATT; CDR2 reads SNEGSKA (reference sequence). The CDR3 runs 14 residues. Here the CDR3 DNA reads TGCAGTGCTAGAGTGTACAGGGGGCATGGTGGCTACACCTTC. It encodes CSARVYRGHGGYTF.

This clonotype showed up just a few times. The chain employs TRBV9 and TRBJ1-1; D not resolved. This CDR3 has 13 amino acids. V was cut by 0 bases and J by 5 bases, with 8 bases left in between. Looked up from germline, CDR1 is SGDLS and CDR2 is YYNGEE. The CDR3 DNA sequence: TGTGCCAGCAGCGTAGAACTGGGAACTGAAGCTTTCTTT. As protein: CASSVELGTEAFF.

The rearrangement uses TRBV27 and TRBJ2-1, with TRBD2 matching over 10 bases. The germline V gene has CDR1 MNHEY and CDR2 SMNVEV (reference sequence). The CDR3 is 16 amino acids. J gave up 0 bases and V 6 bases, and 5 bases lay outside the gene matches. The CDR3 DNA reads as TGTGCCAGCAGATTCGCTAGCGGGAGCTCCTACAATGAGCAGTTCTTC. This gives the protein CASRFASGSSYNEQFF.

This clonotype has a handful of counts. CDR3 nucleotides: TGTGCCTCCCACCGGGGGAACACTGAAGCTTTCTTT. This codes for CASHRGNTEAFF. The chain combines TRBV12-3 or TRBV12-4 with TRBJ1-1; no firm D call. This CDR3 has 12 amino acids. With 11 bases removed from V and 1 base from J, the gap between germline ends came to 11 bases.

CDR3 loop: CASSPGTRLHSNQPQHF. The CDR3 DNA follows: TGTGCCAGCAGCCCCGGGACAAGACTTCATAGCAATCAGCCCCAGCATTTT. The genes are TRBV12-3 or TRBV12-4 and TRBJ1-5; D possibly corresponds to TRBD1 (6 bases). The length of the CDR3 is 17 residues. Trimming stripped 6 bases from V and 0 bases from J, with 18 bases between.

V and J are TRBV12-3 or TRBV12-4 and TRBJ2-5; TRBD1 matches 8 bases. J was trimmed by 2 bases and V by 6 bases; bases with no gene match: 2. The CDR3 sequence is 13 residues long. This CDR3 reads CASRGQDQETQYF. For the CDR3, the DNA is TGTGCCAGCAGGGGACAGGATCAAGAGACCCAGTACTTC.

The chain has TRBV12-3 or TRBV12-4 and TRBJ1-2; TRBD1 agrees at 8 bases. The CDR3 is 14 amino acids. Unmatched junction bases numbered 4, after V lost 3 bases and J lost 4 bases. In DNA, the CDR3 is TGTGCCAGCAGTTTTGGCCAGGGGGCCTATGGCTACACCTTC. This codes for CASSFGQGAYGYTF.

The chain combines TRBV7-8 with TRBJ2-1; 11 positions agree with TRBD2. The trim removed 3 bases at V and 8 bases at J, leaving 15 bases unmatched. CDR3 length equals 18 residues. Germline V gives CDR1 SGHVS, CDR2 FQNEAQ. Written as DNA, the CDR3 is TGTGCCAGCAGCTTCACCGAGGCTAGCGGGGGGTACCCCCATGAGCAGTTCTTC. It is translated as CASSFTEASGGYPHEQFF.

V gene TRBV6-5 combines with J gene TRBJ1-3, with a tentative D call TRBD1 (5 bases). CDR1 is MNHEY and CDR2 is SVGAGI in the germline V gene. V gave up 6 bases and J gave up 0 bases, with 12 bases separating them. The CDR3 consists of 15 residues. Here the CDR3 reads CASSSTGTSGNTIYF. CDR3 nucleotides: TGTGCCAGCAGCTCCACCGGGACCTCTGGAAACACCATATATTTT.

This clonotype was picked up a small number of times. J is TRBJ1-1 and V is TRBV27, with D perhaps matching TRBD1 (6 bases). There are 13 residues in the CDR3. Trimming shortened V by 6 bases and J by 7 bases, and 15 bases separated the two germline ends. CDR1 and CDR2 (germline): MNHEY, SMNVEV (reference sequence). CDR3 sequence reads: CASSLQGKGEAFF. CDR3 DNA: TGTGCCAGCAGCCTACAGGGCAAAGGTGAAGCTTTCTTT.

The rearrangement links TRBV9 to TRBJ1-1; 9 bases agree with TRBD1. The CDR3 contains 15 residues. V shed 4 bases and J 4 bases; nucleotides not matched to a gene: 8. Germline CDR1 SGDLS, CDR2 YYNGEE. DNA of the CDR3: TGTGCCAGCAGCACCGGGACAGGGCTGGGCACTGAAGCTTTCTTT. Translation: CASSTGTGLGTEAFF.

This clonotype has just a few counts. The CDR3 DNA reads TGCAGCGTTGGCGCAGATGGGGAAAAACTGTTTTTT. Translation: CSVGADGEKLFF. This chain joins TRBV29-1 and TRBJ1-4; D unresolved. Germline lookup yields CDR1 SQVTM and CDR2 ANQGSEA. The CDR3 totals 12 residues. Trimming took off 4 bases at V and 8 bases at J, with 11 bases between the two ends.

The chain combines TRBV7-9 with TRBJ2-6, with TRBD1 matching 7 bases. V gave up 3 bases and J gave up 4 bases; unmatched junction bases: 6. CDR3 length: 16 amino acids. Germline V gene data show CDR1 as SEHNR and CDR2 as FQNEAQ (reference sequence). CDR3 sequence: CASSFEGARGANVLTF. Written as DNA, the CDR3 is TGTGCCAGCAGCTTCGAGGGGGCTAGAGGGGCCAACGTCCTGACTTTC.

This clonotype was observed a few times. The chain's CDR3 is CASSGSWRDYNEQFF. The CDR3 DNA is TGCGCCAGCAGCGGGTCGTGGCGGGACTACAATGAGCAGTTCTTC. The chain carries TRBV4-3 and TRBJ2-1; perhaps TRBD2 as D (6 bases). CDR3 length: 15 amino acids. Germline loops: CDR1 LGHNA, CDR2 YSLEER. V shed 5 bases and J shed 3 bases, with 14 bases lying between them.

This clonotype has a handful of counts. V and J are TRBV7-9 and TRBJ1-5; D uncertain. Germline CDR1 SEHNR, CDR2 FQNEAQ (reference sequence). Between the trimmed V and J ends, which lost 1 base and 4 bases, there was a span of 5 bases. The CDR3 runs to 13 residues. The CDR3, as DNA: TGTGCCAGCAGCTTAGAGAGGAATCAGCCCCAGCATTTT. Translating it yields CASSLERNQPQHF.

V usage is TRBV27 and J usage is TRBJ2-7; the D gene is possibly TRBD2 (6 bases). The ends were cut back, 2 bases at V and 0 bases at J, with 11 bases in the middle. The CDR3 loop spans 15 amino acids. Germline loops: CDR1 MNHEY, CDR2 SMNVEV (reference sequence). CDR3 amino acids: CASSLSGPSSYEQYF. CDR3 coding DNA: TGTGCCAGCAGTTTAAGCGGGCCAAGCTCCTACGAGCAGTACTTC.

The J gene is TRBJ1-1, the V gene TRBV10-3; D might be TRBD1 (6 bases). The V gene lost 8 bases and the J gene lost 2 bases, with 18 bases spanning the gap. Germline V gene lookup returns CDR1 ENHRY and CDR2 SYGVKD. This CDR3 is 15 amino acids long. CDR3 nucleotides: TGTGCCATCTCGCAGGGCCAGGGGTCAAACACTGAAGCTTTCTTT. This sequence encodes CAISQGQGSNTEAFF.

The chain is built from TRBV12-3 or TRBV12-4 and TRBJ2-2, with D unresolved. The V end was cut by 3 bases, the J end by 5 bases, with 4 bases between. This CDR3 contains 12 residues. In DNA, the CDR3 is TGTGCCAGCAGTTTTGTAACCGGGGAGCTGTTTTTT. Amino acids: CASSFVTGELFF.

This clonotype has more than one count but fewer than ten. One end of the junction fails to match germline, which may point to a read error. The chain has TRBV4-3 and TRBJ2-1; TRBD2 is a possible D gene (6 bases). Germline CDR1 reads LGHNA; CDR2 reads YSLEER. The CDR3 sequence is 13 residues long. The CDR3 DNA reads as TGCGCCAGCAGCCAAGATATGTCGGGAGACTTGCTCTTC. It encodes CASSQDMSGDLLF.

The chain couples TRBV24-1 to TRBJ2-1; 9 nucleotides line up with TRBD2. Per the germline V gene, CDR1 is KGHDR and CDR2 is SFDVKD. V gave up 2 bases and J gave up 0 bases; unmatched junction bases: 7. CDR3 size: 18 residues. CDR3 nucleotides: TGTGCCACCAGTGATTCTAGGCTAGCGGGAAACTCCTACAATGAGCAGTTCTTC. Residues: CATSDSRLAGNSYNEQFF.

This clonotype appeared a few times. CDR3 in amino acids: CSARDGRRVRRVDYGYTF. The DNA for the CDR3 is TGCAGTGCTAGAGATGGGAGGCGGGTAAGGCGGGTTGACTATGGCTACACCTTC. This rearrangement joins TRBV20-1 to TRBJ1-2; no firm D call. The CDR3 is 18 residues long. Deletions cut 0 bases from V and 3 bases from J, with 23 bases between. Germline values: CDR1 DFQATT, CDR2 SNEGSKA (reference sequence).